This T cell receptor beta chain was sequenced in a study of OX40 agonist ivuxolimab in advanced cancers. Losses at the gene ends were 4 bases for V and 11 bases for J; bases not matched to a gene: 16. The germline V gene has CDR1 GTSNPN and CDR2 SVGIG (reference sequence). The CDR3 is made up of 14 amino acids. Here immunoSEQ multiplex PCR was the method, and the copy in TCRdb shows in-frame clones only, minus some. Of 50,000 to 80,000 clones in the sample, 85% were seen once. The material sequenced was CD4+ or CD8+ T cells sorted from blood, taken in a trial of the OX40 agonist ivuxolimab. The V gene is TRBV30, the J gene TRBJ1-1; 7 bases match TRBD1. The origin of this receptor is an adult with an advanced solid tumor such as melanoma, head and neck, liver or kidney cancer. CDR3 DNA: TGTGCCTGGACCCCACCGGGACAGTTTAATGGGGCTTTCTTT. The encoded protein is CAWTPPGQFNGAFF. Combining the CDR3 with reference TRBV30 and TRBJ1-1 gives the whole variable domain SQTIHQWPATLVQPVGSPLSLECTVEGTSNPNLYWYRQAAGRGLQLLFYSVGIGQISSEVPQNLSASRPQDRQFILSSKKLLLSDSGFYLCAWTPPGQFNGAFFGQGTRLTVV.